This entry features one T cell receptor beta chain sequence. The antigen is unknown. The data stem from a study of multiple sclerosis patients with progressive multifocal leukoencephalopathy. Study results and limitations: PML-onset expanded TRB clones were detectable before and during natalizumab therapy.

Method: immunoSEQ multiplex PCR; TCRdb's copy keeps in-frame clones and lacks some. The table shows 25,000 to 30,000 clones, with 75% to 90% occurring only once. Documented time point: time of PML onset. The material sequenced was PBMCs, taken from a patient treated with natalizumab. The sequence came from a woman aged 25-40 years with progressive multifocal leukoencephalopathy.

The CDR3 loop reads CASSHRETQYF. The CDR3 region has the DNA TGTGCCAGTAGTCACCGTGAGACCCAGTACTTC. The rearrangement uses TRBV19 and TRBJ2-5; D remains ambiguous. Germline V gene sequence: CDR1 LNHDA, CDR2 SQIVND (reference sequence). Trimming took 5 bases from V and 5 from J, leaving 6 bases between them. The length of the CDR3 is 11 residues. Together with reference TRBV19 and TRBJ2-5, the CDR3 gives the full variable domain: DGGITQSPKYLFRKEGQNVTLSCEQNLNHDAMYWYRQDPGQGLRLIYYSQIVNDFQKGDIAEGYSVSREKKESFPLTVTSAQKNPTAFYLCASSHRETQYFGPGTRLLVL.